The TCR beta chain under discussion was sequenced for a study of technical replicates of blood from several donors. J gave up 3 bases and V 5 bases, and 7 bases lay outside the gene matches. The length of the CDR3 is 14 residues. Germline CDR1 reads LNHDA; CDR2 reads SQIVND (reference sequence). Assay: immunoSEQ multiplex PCR; the TCRdb copy retains only in-frame clones and omits some. The sample carries under 90,000 clones, 95% to 98% recorded once. The clonotype originates from a human donor in good health. Sequenced input: T cells isolated from PBMCs. V usage is TRBV19 and J usage is TRBJ2-7; 7 nucleotides agree with TRBD2. The CDR3 sequence is CASSLGTGGYEQYF. The CDR3, as DNA: TGTGCCAGTAGTTTAGGGACGGGAGGCTACGAGCAGTACTTC.